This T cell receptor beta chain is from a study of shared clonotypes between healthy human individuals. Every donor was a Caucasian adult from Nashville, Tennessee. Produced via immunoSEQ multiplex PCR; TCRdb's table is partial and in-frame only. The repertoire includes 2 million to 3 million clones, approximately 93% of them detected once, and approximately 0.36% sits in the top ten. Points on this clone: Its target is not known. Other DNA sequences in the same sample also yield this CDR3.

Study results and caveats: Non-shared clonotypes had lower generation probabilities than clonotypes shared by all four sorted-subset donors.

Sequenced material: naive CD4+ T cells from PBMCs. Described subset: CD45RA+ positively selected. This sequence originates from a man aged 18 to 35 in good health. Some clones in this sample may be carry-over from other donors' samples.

The CDR3 sequence: CASSRQGNTGELFF. The DNA of the CDR3 is TGTGCCAGCAGTCGACAGGGTAACACCGGGGAGCTGTTTTTT. This sequence joins TRBV6-4 and TRBJ2-2, with 7 bases aligning to TRBD1. V shed 5 bases and J 2 bases; nucleotides not matched to a gene: 2. The CDR3 runs 14 residues. CDR1 is MRHNA, CDR2 SNTAGT, per germline.